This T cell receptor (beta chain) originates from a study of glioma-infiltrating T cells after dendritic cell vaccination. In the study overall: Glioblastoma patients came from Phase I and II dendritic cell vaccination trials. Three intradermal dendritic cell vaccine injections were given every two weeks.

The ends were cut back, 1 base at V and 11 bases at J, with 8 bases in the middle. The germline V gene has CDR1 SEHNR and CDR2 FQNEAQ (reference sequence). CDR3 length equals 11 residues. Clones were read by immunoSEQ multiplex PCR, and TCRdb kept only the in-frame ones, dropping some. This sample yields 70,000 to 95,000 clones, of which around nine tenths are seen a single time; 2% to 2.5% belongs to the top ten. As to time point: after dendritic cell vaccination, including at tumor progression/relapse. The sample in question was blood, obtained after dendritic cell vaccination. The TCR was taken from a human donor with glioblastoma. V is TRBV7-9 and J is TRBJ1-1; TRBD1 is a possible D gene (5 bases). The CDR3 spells CASSLEGRAFF. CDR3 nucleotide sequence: TGTGCCAGCAGCTTAGAGGGGCGGGCTTTCTTT.